Listed here are 12 T cell receptor beta chains from one sample, sequenced in a study of blood T cell repertoires in COVID-19. The repertoire was sequenced with immunoSEQ multiplex PCR; TCRdb's copy has only in-frame clones and lacks some. The repertoire has hundreds of thousands of clones, around 91% of them found once; the top ten carry under 2.5%. The source material was PBMCs or T cells enriched from blood (not recorded which). These receptors originate from a young woman who had recovered from COVID-19.

The V call is TRBV10-3, the J call TRBJ1-2; D is ambiguous. The CDR3 covers 13 residues. The V end was cut by 4 bases, the J end by 2 bases, with 8 bases between. The germline CDR1 and CDR2 sequences are ENHRY and SYGVKD. The CDR3 sequence is CAISVGPNYGYTF. Here the CDR3 DNA reads TGTGCCATCAGTGTGGGCCCAAACTATGGCTACACCTTC.

The chain has TRBV10-3 and TRBJ2-3, with TRBD2 matching 9 bases. Per the germline V gene, CDR1 is ENHRY and CDR2 is SYGVKD. Unmatched junction bases numbered 11, after V lost 11 bases and J lost 5 bases. This CDR3 has 14 residues. The CDR3 region is CAHRPGGGEDTQYF. DNA of the CDR3: TGTGCCCATCGGCCGGGCGGGGGGGAAGATACGCAGTATTTT.

V usage is TRBV2 and J usage is TRBJ1-1, with a weak D call TRBD1 (5 bases). This CDR3 is 12 amino acids long. V lost 2 bases, J lost 7 bases, and 8 bases lay in between. Germline V gene data show CDR1 as SNHLY and CDR2 as FYNNEI. In DNA, the CDR3 is TGTGCCAGCAGTGAATGGGGACTTGAAGCTTTCTTT. This codes for CASSEWGLEAFF.

The chain couples TRBV3-1 (or the pseudogene TRBV3-2) to TRBJ1-2; D unclear. V gave up 5 bases and J gave up 4 bases, with 17 bases separating them. The CDR3 is made up of 15 amino acids. Germline-derived CDR1 and CDR2 are LGHDT and YNNKEL (reference sequence). CDR3 sequence reads: CASSGEGFVAYGYTF. The CDR3 DNA follows: TGTGCCAGCAGCGGCGAGGGATTCGTTGCCTATGGCTACACCTTC.

The chain has TRBV5-1 and TRBJ1-2; unclear D gene. CDR3 length: 14 amino acids. CDR1 is SGHRS and CDR2 is YFSETQ in the germline V gene. Trimming cost V 4 bases and J 0 bases, with 10 bases left between them. DNA of the CDR3: TGCGCCAGCAGCCGGCTGGACTCTAACTATGGCTACACCTTC. Its protein product is CASSRLDSNYGYTF.

The genes are TRBV11-2 and TRBJ1-1, with D possibly TRBD1 on 5 matching bases. The CDR3 has 17 amino acids. Germline assignment: CDR1 SGHAT and CDR2 FQNNGV. Trimming removed 1 base from V and 0 bases from J, with 15 bases in between. The CDR3 DNA reads as TGTGCCAGCAGCTTAGGGATTACAGGTGGGATGAACACTGAAGCTTTCTTT. Its protein product is CASSLGITGGMNTEAFF.

This chain joins TRBV19 and TRBJ2-2; TRBD1 aligns across 8 bases. The germline V gene has CDR1 LNHDA and CDR2 SQIVND (reference sequence). The length of the CDR3 is 13 residues. The V segment lost 6 bases and the J segment 8 bases; nucleotides outside the gene matches: 5. The CDR3 bases are TGTGCCAGTAGGAACAGGGGGGCTGGGGAGCTGTTTTTT. Encoded protein: CASRNRGAGELFF.

The chain links TRBV5-4 to TRBJ1-2; the D gene is possibly TRBD1 (5 bases). Germline V CDR1 and CDR2: SGHNT, YYREEE (reference sequence). The CDR3 is made up of 14 amino acids. V gave up 2 bases and J gave up 8 bases, with 16 bases separating them. The CDR3 nucleotides are TGTGCCAGCAGCTTTCCTCGGCAGGGTGGCGGCTACACCTTC. This sequence encodes CASSFPRQGGGYTF.

The gene calls are TRBV27 and TRBJ1-5; unclear D gene. V was clipped by 8 bases and J by 0 bases, with 8 bases between them. The V gene's germline CDR1 is MNHEY and CDR2 SMNVEV (reference sequence). The CDR3 has 13 residues. CDR3 sequence: CASALYSNQPQHF. As DNA, the CDR3 is TGTGCCAGCGCGCTTTATAGCAATCAGCCCCAGCATTTT.

This rearrangement joins TRBV7-2 to TRBJ2-1; TRBD2 agrees at 14 bases. Germline values: CDR1 SGHTA, CDR2 FQGNSA. CDR3 size: 17 residues. J lost 7 bases, V lost 5 bases, and 10 bases had no gene match. The DNA of the CDR3 is TGTGCCAGCAGCCCCGGACGACTAGCGGGGGGGTGGAATGAGCAGTTCTTC. Translation gives CASSPGRLAGGWNEQFF.

The chain recombines TRBV19 with TRBJ2-2; TRBD1 aligns across 10 bases. This CDR3 spans 15 amino acids. CDR1 is LNHDA and CDR2 is SQIVND in the germline V gene (reference sequence). The ends lost 6 bases at V and 6 bases at J; junction bases unmatched: 7. CDR3 nucleotide sequence: TGTGCCAGTAGACTAGGACAGGGGGTACCCGGGGAGCTGTTTTTT. Translated: CASRLGQGVPGELFF.

The V and J genes are TRBV5-1 and TRBJ2-1, with D perhaps TRBD1 (5 bases). Trimming removed 0 bases at V and 5 bases at J, with 9 bases between. The germline V gene encodes CDR1 SGHRS and CDR2 YFSETQ. The CDR3 contains 14 residues. The CDR3 DNA sequence: TGCGCCAGCAGCTTGGGACAGAAGAACAATGAGCAGTTCTTC. It encodes CASSLGQKNNEQFF. Drawing the rest from reference TRBV5-1 and TRBJ2-1, the complete variable domain is KAGVTQTPRYLIKTRGQQVTLSCSPISGHRSVSWYQQTPGQGLQFLFEYFSETQRNKGNFPGRFSGRQFSNSRSEMNVSTLELGDSALYLCASSLGQKNNEQFFGPGTRLTVL.